This entry describes one T cell receptor beta chain. Its antigen remains unknown. Overlapping HIV-1 Gag 15-mer peptides at 0.95 to 1 ug per peptide per mL were used. Sorting of responding CD4+ T cells relied on upregulated CD40 ligand together with CD69. CD4+ T cell counts exceeded 400 cells/uL; CMV serology was positive. PBMCs were depleted of CD8+ T cells before stimulation. The sample comes from a study of persistence of HIV-infected CD4 T cells. Study-level information: Donors had been on suppressive ART for a median of 8 years. Study-wide results and limits: Antigen-responding cells were enriched for degenerate expanded CDR3beta sequences.

The immunoSEQ assay was version 4, run in survey mode. The protocol was immunoSEQ multiplex PCR, while the TCRdb copy is restricted to in-frame clones and leaves out a portion. Found here are tens of thousands of clones, roughly 70% of them singletons; the top ten hold approximately 1.8%. The TCR was taken from an adult man with HIV who was CMV-seropositive. This material consisted of CD4+ T cells sorted from PBMCs after roughly 19-hour stimulation, taken from a patient who received antiretroviral therapy.

For the CDR3, the DNA is TGTGCCAGCAGCCAGAGGCAGGGGTTGGGAAACACTGAAGCTTTCTTT. Residues: CASSQRQGLGNTEAFF. V is TRBV3-1 (or the pseudogene TRBV3-2) and J is TRBJ1-1; D might be TRBD1 (6 bases). This CDR3 is built from 16 residues. Germline V gene data show CDR1 as LGHDT and CDR2 as YNNKEL (reference sequence). Trimming took 3 bases from V and 2 from J, leaving 16 bases between them.